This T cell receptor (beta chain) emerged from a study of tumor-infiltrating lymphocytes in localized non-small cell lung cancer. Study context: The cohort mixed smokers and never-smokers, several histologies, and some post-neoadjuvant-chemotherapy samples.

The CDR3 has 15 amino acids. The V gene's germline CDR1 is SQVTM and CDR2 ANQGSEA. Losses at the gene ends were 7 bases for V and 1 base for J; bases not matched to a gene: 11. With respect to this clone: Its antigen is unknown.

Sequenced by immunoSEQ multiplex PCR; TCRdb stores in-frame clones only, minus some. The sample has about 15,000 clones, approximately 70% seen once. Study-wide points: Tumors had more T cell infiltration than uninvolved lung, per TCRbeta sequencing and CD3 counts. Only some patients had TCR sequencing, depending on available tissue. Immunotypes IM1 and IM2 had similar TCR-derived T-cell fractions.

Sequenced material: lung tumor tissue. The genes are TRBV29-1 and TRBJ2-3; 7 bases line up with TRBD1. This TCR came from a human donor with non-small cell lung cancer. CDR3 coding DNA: TGCAGCGCGCGCCGAGGGGGCACGGGCACAGATACGCAGTATTTT. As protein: CSARRGGTGTDTQYF.